This TCR beta chain derives from a study of tumor and adjacent non-tumor tissue in lung cancer. Study-level background: Samples averaged roughly 4.2 million productive TCRbeta reads each.

TCRbeta libraries were built with three rounds of nested PCR, modified from ARM-PCR. TCRdb re-called the multiplex PCR reads with MiXCR, one entry per CDR3 protein. The table shows more than 85,000 distinct CDR3 sequences, with nearly 85% occurring only once. For this clonotype: Its specificity is unknown. Germline is not matched at one junction end, which may reflect a read error.

Study observations and caveats: Tumor repertoires had a smaller top 100 clone share than normal lung. Tumor tissue had significantly higher TCR diversity than normal lung.

The CDR3 sequence is 17 residues long. Germline values: CDR1 MNHEY, CDR2 SVGEGT. RNA was extracted from bulk tissue without any cell sorting. The sequencing input was lung tumor tissue. The receptor comes from a man aged 65 to 85 with non-small cell lung cancer. The rearrangement joins TRBV6-2 or TRBV6-3 to TRBJ2-5; possibly TRBD2 for D (6 bases). CDR3 coding DNA: TGTGCCAGTAGTTACGGCCTCGGAGGGGCCCTAGGAGAGACACAGTACTTC. Amino acid sequence: CASSYGLGGALGETQYF.